The source of this T cell receptor beta chain is a study of T cells in Graves' hyperthyroidism and ophthalmopathy. The PBMCs studied were ones that came from 10 ml fresh peripheral blood. This clonotype was observed at least ten times. Amplified TCR beta CDR3 regions derived from RNA transcripts. HTBI primers were employed in a first-round RT-PCR of the TCR CDR3. Via MiXCR, TCRdb re-called the multiplex PCR reads, giving one row per CDR3 protein. The table lists around 600,000 distinct CDR3 sequences, more than 15% of them singletons. Per germline, CDR1 SGHAT and CDR2 FQNNGV. There are 16 residues in the CDR3. V lost 4 bases and J lost 3; bases outside the gene matches: 10.

Sequenced input: blood. This rearrangement joins TRBV11-2 to TRBJ2-3; TRBD1 matches at 7 bases. This clonotype originated in a woman aged 25 to 39 with Graves' hyperthyroidism. In DNA, the CDR3 is TGTGCCAGCAGCTCACCGACAGGGAGATTTACAGATACGCAGTATTTT. Translating gives CASSSPTGRFTDTQYF.